Each of the 20 T cell receptor beta chains below was sequenced from the same sample in a study of CD8 T cells in Susac syndrome. A quantity of roughly 0.5 to 1 ug RNA underwent reverse transcription using random hexamers. TCRdb re-analysed the immunoSEQ multiplex PCR reads in MiXCR, keeping a single row per CDR3 protein. The repertoire holds just over 150,000 distinct CDR3 sequences, with around 95% as singletons. The sequenced sample was CD8+ T cells from PBMCs. These receptors were taken from a human donor with multiple sclerosis.

This chain links TRBV28 with TRBJ2-2; D not certain. V was cut by 2 bases and J by 4 bases, with 8 bases left in between. The CDR3 runs to 14 residues. CDR1 is MDHEN, CDR2 SYDVKM, per germline. The CDR3 loop is CASSLGRFTGELFF. CDR3 DNA sequence: TGTGCCAGCAGTTTAGGACGGTTCACCGGGGAGCTGTTTTTT. Combining the CDR3 with reference TRBV28 and TRBJ2-2 gives the whole variable domain DVKVTQSSRYLVKRTGEKVFLECVQDMDHENMFWYRQDPGLGLRLIYFSYDVKMKEKGDIPEGYSVSREKKERFSLILESASTNQTSMYLCASSLGRFTGELFFGEGSRLTVL.

The rearrangement links TRBV20-1 to TRBJ1-2; 8 positions agree with TRBD1. The CDR3 spans 15 residues. From germline, CDR1 is DFQATT and CDR2 SNEGSKA (reference sequence). Germline trimming cut 3 bases from V and 7 bases from J; bases unmatched to any gene: 13. The CDR3 spells CSASPLGQGAGGYTF. The DNA for the CDR3 is TGCAGTGCTAGCCCCCTCGGGCAGGGGGCTGGTGGCTACACCTTC.

Only a few counts were recorded for this clonotype. The genes are TRBV7-9 and TRBJ2-7; 10 bases match TRBD1. With 0 bases clipped from V and 7 bases from J, the junction kept 6 bases outside the gene matches. The CDR3 has 15 residues. The germline V gene encodes CDR1 SEHNR and CDR2 FQNEAQ (reference sequence). The CDR3 coding sequence is TGTGCCAGCAGCTTAGCGCTTGGGACAGGGGAAGAGCAGTACTTC. This encodes CASSLALGTGEEQYF.

The DNA for the CDR3 is TGTGCCAGTAGTATTGAGCGGGGGGGCCTCGAGGAGCAGTTCTTC. It codes for CASSIERGGLEEQFF. The chain is built from TRBV19 and TRBJ2-1; 10 positions match TRBD2. The CDR3 has 15 residues. Germline trimming cut 3 bases from V and 10 bases from J; bases unmatched to any gene: 9. The V gene's germline CDR1 is LNHDA and CDR2 SQIVND (reference sequence).

This sequence joins TRBV16 and TRBJ1-2; 9 bases are shared with TRBD1. The ends lost 4 bases at V and 6 bases at J; junction bases unmatched: 3. The CDR3 covers 13 residues. Per the germline V gene, CDR1 is KGHSY and CDR2 is FQNENV. DNA for the CDR3: TGTGCCAGCAGCCTCCGGGACAGGGATGGCTACACCTTC. Protein: CASSLRDRDGYTF.

The CDR3 DNA reads as TGCATGGGGGGTGATACGCAGTATTTT. As protein: CMGGDTQYF. The chain recombines TRBV20-1 with TRBJ2-3; possible D gene TRBD2, 6 bases. Germline assignment: CDR1 DFQATT and CDR2 SNEGSKA (reference sequence). The CDR3 spans 9 residues.

The V gene is TRBV9, the J gene TRBJ2-3; either TRBD1 or TRBD2 may supply D (6 bases each). Germline CDR1 reads SGDLS; CDR2 reads YYNGEE. The CDR3 sequence is 15 residues long. Deletions cut 2 bases from V and 2 bases from J, with 12 bases between. CDR3 in amino acids: CASSVEGEVTDTQYF. In DNA form, the CDR3 reads TGTGCCAGCAGCGTGGAGGGGGAGGTCACAGATACGCAGTATTTT. Based on the CDR3 plus reference TRBV9 and TRBJ2-3, the full variable domain is DSGVTQTPKHLITATGQRVTLRCSPRSGDLSVYWYQQSLDQGLQFLIQYYNGEERAKGNILERFSAQQFPDLHSELNLSSLELGDSALYFCASSVEGEVTDTQYFGPGTRLTVL.

J is TRBJ2-1 and V is TRBV12-3 or TRBV12-4; 12 bases match TRBD2. This CDR3 region has 14 residues. Germline trimming cut 3 bases from V and 7 bases from J; bases unmatched to any gene: 1. The CDR3: CASSLLAGGNEQFF. The CDR3 region has the DNA TGTGCCAGCAGTTTGCTAGCGGGGGGGAATGAGCAGTTCTTC.

About this clonotype: The junction departs from the called germline gene at one end, perhaps through a read error. V and J are TRBV15 and TRBJ1-2; D unclear. This CDR3 has 13 amino acids. CDR1 is LNHNV and CDR2 is YYDKDF in the germline V gene (reference sequence). The CDR3: CATSGDIGNGYTF. CDR3 bases: TGTGCCACCAGCGGAGACATCGGGAACGGCTACACCTTC. Full variable domain (outside the CDR3, taken from reference TRBV15 and TRBJ1-2): DAMVIQNPRYQVTQFGKPVTLSCSQTLNHNVMYWYQQKSSQAPKLLFHYYDKDFNNEADTPDNFQSRRPNTSFCFLDIRSPGLGDTAMYLCATSGDIGNGYTFGSGTRLTVV.

The gene calls are TRBV6-2 or TRBV6-3 and TRBJ2-7, with D unresolved. V lost 2 bases to trimming and J lost 0 bases, with 11 bases between them. The CDR3 is 15 amino acids. The V gene's germline CDR1 is MNHEY and CDR2 SVGEGT. This chain's CDR3 is CASSYGPSSSYEQYF. The CDR3 DNA reads as TGTGCCAGCAGTTACGGACCGTCGAGCTCCTACGAGCAGTACTTC.

J is TRBJ2-5 and V is TRBV9; possibly TRBD2 for D (7 bases). Trimming stripped 4 bases from V and 4 bases from J, with 17 bases between. This CDR3 comprises 15 residues. CDR1 SGDLS and CDR2 YYNGEE come from the germline V gene. CDR3 residues: CASSKSRGGPETQYF. The CDR3 nucleotides are TGTGCCAGCAGCAAAAGTAGGGGGGGACCAGAGACCCAGTACTTC.

This chain joins TRBV6-2 or TRBV6-3 and TRBJ2-7, with 10 bases fitting TRBD1. CDR3 size: 14 residues. V trimming: 2 bases; J trimming: 4 bases; junction bases outside the gene matches: 2. CDR1 MNHEY and CDR2 SVGEGT come from the germline V gene. The DNA for the CDR3 is TGTGCCAGCAGTTACCCGGGACAGGGGTACGAGCAGTACTTC. Residues: CASSYPGQGYEQYF.

The chain uses TRBV28 and TRBJ2-7; D is possibly TRBD1 (6 bases). The CDR3 is 14 residues long. Trimming took 3 bases from V and 3 from J, leaving 12 bases between them. Germline lookup yields CDR1 MDHEN and CDR2 SYDVKM. As DNA, the CDR3 is TGTGCCAGCAGTTTCACAGGGTTGGGCTACGAGCAGTACTTC. Protein product: CASSFTGLGYEQYF.

The gene calls are TRBV2 and TRBJ2-2; D remains unclear. This CDR3 contains 15 residues. Deletions cut 2 bases from V and 3 bases from J, with 10 bases between. The germline CDR1 and CDR2 sequences are SNHLY and FYNNEI. CDR3 region: CASSESLTDTGELFF. CDR3 in DNA: TGTGCCAGCAGTGAATCGTTAACGGACACCGGGGAGCTGTTTTTT.

The rearrangement joins TRBV7-3 to TRBJ1-1; a possible D gene is TRBD1 (5 bases). CDR3 length: 14 amino acids. The ends were cut back, 5 bases at V and 5 bases at J, with 15 bases in the middle. CDR1 is SGHTA and CDR2 is FQGTGA in the germline V gene. The CDR3 DNA follows: TGTGCCAGCAGCCCCGGGGGGGAAGGGACTGAAGCTTTCTTT. Its translation is CASSPGGEGTEAFF.

The J gene is TRBJ2-7, the V gene TRBV15; tentative D call: TRBD2 (5 bases). Germline values: CDR1 LNHNV, CDR2 YYDKDF (reference sequence). V lost 4 bases to trimming and J lost 5 bases, with 12 bases between them. CDR3 length: 13 residues. The CDR3 loop is CATSISGLHEQYF. CDR3 DNA sequence: TGTGCCACCAGCATCTCCGGACTCCACGAGCAGTACTTC.

The genes are TRBV14 and TRBJ1-6, with D perhaps TRBD1 (5 bases). Germline V lookup: CDR1 SGHDN, CDR2 FVKESK. CDR3 length: 15 residues. Deletions cut 4 bases from V and 13 bases from J, with 20 bases between. CDR3 amino acids: CASSPGRGPSVPLHF. DNA for the CDR3: TGTGCCAGCAGCCCTGGACGGGGCCCTTCAGTCCCCCTCCACTTT.

The DNA for the CDR3 is TGTGCCAGCAGCTTCGGGACAGGGGGCATGGGGCAGTACTTC. This sequence encodes CASSFGTGGMGQYF. The chain combines TRBV5-6 with TRBJ2-7; TRBD1 agrees at 12 bases. Germline assignment: CDR1 SGHDT and CDR2 YYEEEE. The CDR3 has 14 residues. The V segment lost 2 bases and the J segment 9 bases; nucleotides outside the gene matches: 6.

The chain joins TRBV3-1 to TRBJ2-7; 7 bases agree with TRBD1. The CDR3 extends over 15 amino acids. Germline V gene sequence: CDR1 LGHDT, CDR2 YNNKEL (reference sequence). J gave up 4 bases and V 0 bases, and 6 bases lay outside the gene matches. The CDR3 sequence: CASSQDIGRGYEQYF. CDR3 sequence (DNA): TGTGCCAGCAGCCAAGATATAGGCAGGGGGTACGAGCAGTACTTC.

V gene TRBV6-5 combines with J gene TRBJ1-5, with D possibly TRBD1 on 6 matching bases. Germline lookup yields CDR1 MNHEY and CDR2 SVGAGI. The V gene lost 6 bases and the J gene lost 3 bases, with 12 bases spanning the gap. The CDR3 totals 14 residues. The CDR3 nucleotides read TGTGCCAGCAGGAATACAGGGTACAATCAGCCCCAGCATTTT. It translates to CASRNTGYNQPQHF.